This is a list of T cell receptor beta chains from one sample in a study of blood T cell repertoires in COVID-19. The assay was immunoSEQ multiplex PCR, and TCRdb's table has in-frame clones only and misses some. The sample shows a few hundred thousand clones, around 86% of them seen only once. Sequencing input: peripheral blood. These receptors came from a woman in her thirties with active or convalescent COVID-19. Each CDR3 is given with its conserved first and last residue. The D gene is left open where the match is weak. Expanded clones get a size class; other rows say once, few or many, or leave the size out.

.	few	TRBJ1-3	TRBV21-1	TGTGCCAGCAGCAAAGCTACGACAGGGTCGGGGGTAGGAAACACCATATATTTT	CASSKATTGSGVGNTIYF
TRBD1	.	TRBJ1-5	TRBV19	TGTGCCAGTAGTATGACAGGGCAGGAGCCCCAGCATTTT	CASSMTGQEPQHF
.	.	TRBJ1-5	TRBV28	TGTGCCAGCAGTTTAGGAGGGGTCGCAGGGCCCCAGCATTTT	CASSLGGVAGPQHF
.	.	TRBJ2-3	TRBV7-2	TGTGCCAGCAGCTTCGAGAATACAGATACGCAGTATTTT	CASSFENTDTQYF
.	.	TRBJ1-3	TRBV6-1	TGTGCCAGCAGTGCGGACCAAGGGGGCTCTGGAAACACCATATATTTT	CASSADQGGSGNTIYF
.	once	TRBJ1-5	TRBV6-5	TGTGCCAGCAGTCAGCAGGATAGCAATCAGCCCCAGCATTTT	CASSQQDSNQPQHF
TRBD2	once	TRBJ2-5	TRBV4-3	TGCGCCAGCAGCCAAGATCCTAGCGGGGGGGCCGAGACCCAGTACTTC	CASSQDPSGGAETQYF
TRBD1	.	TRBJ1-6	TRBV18	TGTGCCAGCTCACCAGATACAGGGGTAAATAATTCACCCCTCCACTTT	CASSPDTGVNNSPLHF
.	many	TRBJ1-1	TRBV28	TGTGCCAGCAGTCCCCCAGAGGCAGCTACGAACACTGAAGCTTTCTTT	CASSPPEAATNTEAFF
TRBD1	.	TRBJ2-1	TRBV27	TGTGCCAGCAGTTGGGGGTGGGCCCGGGACAGGGGGCCGGATGAGCAGTTCTTC	CASSWGWARDRGPDEQFF
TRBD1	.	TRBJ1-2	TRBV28	TGTGCCAGCAGTCCAACAAGTCGGACAGGGAATGGCTACACCTTC	CASSPTSRTGNGYTF
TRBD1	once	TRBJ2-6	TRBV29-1	TGCAGCGTTGAGAGACAGGGCTCTGGGGCCAACGTCCTGACTTTC	CSVERQGSGANVLTF
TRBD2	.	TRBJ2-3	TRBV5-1	TGCGCCAGCAGCTCGACTAGCGGGACAGATACGCAGTATTTT	CASSSTSGTDTQYF
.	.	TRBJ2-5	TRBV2	TGTGCCAGCATCCGACAGACCCAAGAGACCCAGTACTTC	CASIRQTQETQYF
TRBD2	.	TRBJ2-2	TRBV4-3	TGCGCCAGCAGCCCGACCGGACTAGCGGTTAGCACCGGGGAGCTGTTTTTT	CASSPTGLAVSTGELFF
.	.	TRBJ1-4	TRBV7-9	TGTGCCAGCAGCCTCACGGGACACATCGCAACTAATGAAAAACTGTTTTTT	CASSLTGHIATNEKLFF
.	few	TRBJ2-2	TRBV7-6	TGTGCCAGCAGCTTATTTGGCGGGGCCGGGGAGCTGTTTTTT	CASSLFGGAGELFF
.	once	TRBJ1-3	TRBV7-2	TGTGCCAGCAGCTTGAAACCCGGAGTAGACACCATATATTTT	CASSLKPGVDTIYF
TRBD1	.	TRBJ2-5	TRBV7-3	TGTGCCAGCAGCCCACGACAGGGGGCAGGGGAGACCCAGTACTTC	CASSPRQGAGETQYF
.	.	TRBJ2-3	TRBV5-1	TGCGCCAGCTTAGAGGGGGGAGGGCCGGGCACAGATACGCAGTATTTT	CASLEGGGPGTDTQYF
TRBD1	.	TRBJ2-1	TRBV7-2	TGTGCCAGCAGCTTGGCGACAGGGAGCTCCTACAATGAGCAGTTCTTC	CASSLATGSSYNEQFF
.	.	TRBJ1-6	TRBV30	TGTGCCTGGAGTCGGGACACCTTTTATAATTCACCCCTCCACTTT	CAWSRDTFYNSPLHF
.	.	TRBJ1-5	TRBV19	TGTGCCAGTAGTACTGTACCGGGACACCAGCCCCAGCATTTT	CASSTVPGHQPQHF
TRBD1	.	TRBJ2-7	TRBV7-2	TGTGCCAGCAGCTCAGCCGGGACAGCTTCCTACGAGCAGTACTTC	CASSSAGTASYEQYF
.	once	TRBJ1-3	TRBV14	TGTGCCAGCAGCCAGAGGGCCGGGCCTGGAAACACCATATATTTT	CASSQRAGPGNTIYF
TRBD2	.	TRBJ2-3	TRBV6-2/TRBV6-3	TGTGCCAGCAGCTCCGGACTAGCGGGGTCAGATACGCAGTATTTT	CASSSGLAGSDTQYF
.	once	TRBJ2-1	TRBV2	TGTGCCAGCAGAATGGGGGGAGGTGAGCAGTTCTTC	CASRMGGGEQFF
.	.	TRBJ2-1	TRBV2	TGTGCCAGCAGTGAGCGGGGAGGCAGCTACTACAATGAGCAGTTCTTC	CASSERGGSYYNEQFF
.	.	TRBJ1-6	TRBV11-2	TGTGCCAGCAGTCAAACGGTCCCACCCCTCCACTTT	CASSQTVPPLHF
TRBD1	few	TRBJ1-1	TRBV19	TGTGCCAGTAGTGGCAGGGGACAGGGATTGGACACTGAAGCTTTCTTT	CASSGRGQGLDTEAFF
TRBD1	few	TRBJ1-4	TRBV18	TGTGCCAGCTCACCGGGACAGAATGAAAAACTGTTTTTT	CASSPGQNEKLFF
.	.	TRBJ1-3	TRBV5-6	TGTGCCAGCAGTCCCGACAGGAAGACTGGAAACACCATATATTTT	CASSPDRKTGNTIYF
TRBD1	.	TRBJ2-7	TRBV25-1	TGTGCCAGCAGTGGGCGGACAGGGTTGGAGGAGCAGTACTTC	CASSGRTGLEEQYF
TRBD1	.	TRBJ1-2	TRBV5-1	TGCGCCAGCAGCCTCGGGACAGGCTATGGCTACACCTTC	CASSLGTGYGYTF
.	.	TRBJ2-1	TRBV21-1	TGTGCCAGGATACCCGGGACTCCCTACAATGAGCAGTTCTTC	CARIPGTPYNEQFF
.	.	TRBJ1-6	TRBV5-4	TGTGCCAGCAGCGCCCGGACACGGGGGAGGAATTCACCCCTCCACTTT	CASSARTRGRNSPLHF
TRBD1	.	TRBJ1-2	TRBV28	TGTGCCAGCGCCCAGGGGGTGCGTGGCTACACCTTC	CASAQGVRGYTF
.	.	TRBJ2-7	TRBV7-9	TGTGCCAGCAGCTTCGGAGCCACCTACGAGCAGTACTTC	CASSFGATYEQYF
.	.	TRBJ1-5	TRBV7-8	TGTGCCAGCAGCTTACTAGGGGTCCAGCCCCAGCATTTT	CASSLLGVQPQHF
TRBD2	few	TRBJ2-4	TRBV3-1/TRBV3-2	TGTGCCAGCAGCCAAGACGGGCTAGCGGGGTTAGCCAAAAACATTCAGTACTTC	CASSQDGLAGLAKNIQYF
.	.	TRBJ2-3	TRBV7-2	TGTGCCAGCAGCTTATCTCTGTCACGGCAGGGGTTACGCACAGATACGCAGTATTTT	CASSLSLSRQGLRTDTQYF
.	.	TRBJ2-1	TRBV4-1	TGCGCCAGCAGCCAAGGAATCGGGGGACGGGATGAGCAGTTCTTC	CASSQGIGGRDEQFF
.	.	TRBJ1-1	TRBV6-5	TGTGCCAGCAGTTTAGCTATAATGAACACTGAAGCTTTCTTT	CASSLAIMNTEAFF
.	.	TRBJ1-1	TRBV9	TGTGCCAGCAGCCCCCATTCGGGGGAAATGAACACTGAAGCTTTCTTT	CASSPHSGEMNTEAFF
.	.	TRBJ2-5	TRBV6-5	TGTGCCAGCAGTCAGTCCCTAGCCCGGGAGACCCAGTACTTC	CASSQSLARETQYF
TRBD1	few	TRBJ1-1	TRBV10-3	TGTGCCATCAGCCGGGACAGTTTGAACACTGAAGCTTTCTTT	CAISRDSLNTEAFF
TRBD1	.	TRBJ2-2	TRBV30	TGTGCCTGGCTTAACAGGGGTGGTACCGGGGAGCTGTTTTTT	CAWLNRGGTGELFF
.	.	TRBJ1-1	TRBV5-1	TGCGCCAGCAGCTACGACAGGACTGAAGCTTTCTTT	CASSYDRTEAFF
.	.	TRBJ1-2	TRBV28	TGTGCCAGCAGTTCCCCGGGGGATGGGGACTATGGCTACACCTTC	CASSSPGDGDYGYTF
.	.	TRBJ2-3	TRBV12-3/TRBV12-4	TGTGCCAGCAGTCTATACACAGATACGCAGTATTTT	CASSLYTDTQYF
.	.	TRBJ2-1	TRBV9	TGTGCCAGCAGCGCCGGAGGGAGCTCCAGACAGTTCTTC	CASSAGGSSRQFF
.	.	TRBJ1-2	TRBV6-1	TGTGCCAGCAGTGAAGTTCCATCCCTGGGCGGCTACACCTTC	CASSEVPSLGGYTF
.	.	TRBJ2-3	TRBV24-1	TGTGCCACCAGTGACCCGGGGGGCAGATACACAGATACGCAGTATTTT	CATSDPGGRYTDTQYF
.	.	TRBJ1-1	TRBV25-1	TGTGCCAGCAGGGACAGCCACTTACCGAACACTGAAGCTTTCTTT	CASRDSHLPNTEAFF
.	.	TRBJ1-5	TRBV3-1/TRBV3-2	TGTGCCAGCAGCCTCACAGGGTTCGGCAACCAGCCCCAGCATTTT	CASSLTGFGNQPQHF
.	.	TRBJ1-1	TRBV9	TGTGCCAGCAGCGCGTCCGGGGGGCCCCACACTGAAGCTTTCTTT	CASSASGGPHTEAFF
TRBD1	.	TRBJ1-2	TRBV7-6	TGTGCCAGCAGCTTAGATAGGGGGCGCCGATACTATGGCTACACCTTC	CASSLDRGRRYYGYTF